A single sample is the source of the 5 T cell receptor beta chains below, sequenced in a study of blood T cell repertoires in COVID-19. Data came from immunoSEQ multiplex PCR; TCRdb stores just in-frame clones and leaves some out. The sample shows some 100,000 clones, about 85% of them seen only once. Sequencing was carried out using peripheral blood. These receptors came from a woman aged 70-85 years with active or convalescent COVID-19.

This chain connects TRBV7-2 to TRBJ1-2, with 7 bases lining up with TRBD1. The CDR3 has 16 amino acids. V was clipped by 4 bases and J by 7 bases; unmatched bases: 15. Germline loops: CDR1 SGHTA, CDR2 FQGNSA. The CDR3 DNA reads as TGTGCCAGCAGCTACCGGACAGGATCCTTTTCGGGTGGCTACACCTTC. It encodes CASSYRTGSFSGGYTF.

The chain uses TRBV5-1 and TRBJ2-1; the D gene is possibly TRBD1 (5 bases). The germline CDR1 and CDR2 sequences are SGHRS and YFSETQ. V lost 0 bases and J lost 2, with 9 bases in between. The CDR3 runs 15 residues. CDR3 loop: CASSLEGWAYNEQFF. The DNA of the CDR3 is TGCGCCAGCAGCTTGGAGGGGTGGGCCTACAATGAGCAGTTCTTC.

The J gene is TRBJ1-1, the V gene TRBV11-2, with D tentatively TRBD1 (6 bases). Deletions cut 6 bases from V and 6 bases from J, with 14 bases between. Germline CDR1 and CDR2: SGHAT and FQNNGV. CDR3 length equals 13 residues. CDR3 in DNA: TGTGCCAGCAGTCAACAGGGAACGGCTGAAGCTTTCTTT. This encodes CASSQQGTAEAFF.

There are a few counts of this clone. This chain joins TRBV15 and TRBJ1-5, with D possibly TRBD1 on 5 matching bases. CDR1 is LNHNV, CDR2 YYDKDF, per germline (reference sequence). V was clipped by 0 bases and J by 2 bases, with 8 bases between them. The CDR3 is 15 residues long. Here the CDR3 DNA reads TGTGCCACCAGCAGAGAGACAGTGGGCAATCAGCCCCAGCATTTT. It is translated as CATSRETVGNQPQHF. Together with reference TRBV15 and TRBJ1-5, the CDR3 gives the full variable domain: DAMVIQNPRYQVTQFGKPVTLSCSQTLNHNVMYWYQQKSSQAPKLLFHYYDKDFNNEADTPDNFQSRRPNTSFCFLDIRSPGLGDTAMYLCATSRETVGNQPQHFGDGTRLSIL.

This chain links TRBV25-1 with TRBJ1-5, with D unclear. Trimming stripped 4 bases from V and 0 bases from J, with 7 bases between. This CDR3 comprises 14 residues. The germline CDR1 and CDR2 sequences are MGHDK and SYGVNS. DNA for the CDR3: TGTGCCAGCAGTGGCTCTAATAGCAATCAGCCCCAGCATTTT. Protein: CASSGSNSNQPQHF.